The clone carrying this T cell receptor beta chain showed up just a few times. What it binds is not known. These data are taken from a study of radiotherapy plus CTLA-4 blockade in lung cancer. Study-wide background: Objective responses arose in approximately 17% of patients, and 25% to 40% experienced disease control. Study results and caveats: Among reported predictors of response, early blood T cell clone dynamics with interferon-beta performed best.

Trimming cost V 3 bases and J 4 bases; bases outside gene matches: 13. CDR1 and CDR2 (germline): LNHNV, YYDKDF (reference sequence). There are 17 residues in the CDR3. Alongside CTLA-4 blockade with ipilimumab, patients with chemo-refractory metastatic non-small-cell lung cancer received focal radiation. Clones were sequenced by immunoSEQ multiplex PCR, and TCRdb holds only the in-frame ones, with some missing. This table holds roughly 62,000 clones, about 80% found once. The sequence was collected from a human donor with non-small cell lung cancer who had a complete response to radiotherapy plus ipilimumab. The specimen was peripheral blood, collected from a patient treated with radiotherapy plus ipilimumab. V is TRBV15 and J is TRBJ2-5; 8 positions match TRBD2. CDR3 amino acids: CATSSPGREYLPETQYF. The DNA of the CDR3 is TGTGCCACCAGCAGCCCCGGGAGGGAATATCTTCCAGAGACCCAGTACTTC.